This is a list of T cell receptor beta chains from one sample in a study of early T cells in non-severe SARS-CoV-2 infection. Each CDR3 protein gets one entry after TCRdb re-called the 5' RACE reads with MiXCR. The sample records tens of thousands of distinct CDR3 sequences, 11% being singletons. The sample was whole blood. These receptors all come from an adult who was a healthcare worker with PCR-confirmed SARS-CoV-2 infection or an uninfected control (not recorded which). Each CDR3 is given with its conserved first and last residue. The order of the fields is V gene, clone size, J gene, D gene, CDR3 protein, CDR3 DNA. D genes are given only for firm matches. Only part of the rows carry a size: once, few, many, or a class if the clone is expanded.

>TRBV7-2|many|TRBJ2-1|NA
CASSLNLARQFF
TGTGCCAGCAGCTTAAACCTAGCAAGGCAGTTCTTC
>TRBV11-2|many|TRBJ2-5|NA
CASSLVTRPETQYF
TGTGCCAGCAGCTTAGTTACGAGACCGGAGACCCAGTACTTC
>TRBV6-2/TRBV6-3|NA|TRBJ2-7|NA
CASSYPSHYEQYF
TGTGCCAGCAGTTACCCTTCTCACTACGAGCAGTACTTC
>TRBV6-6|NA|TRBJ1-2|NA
CASSYGGAGPGYGYTF
TGTGCCAGCAGTTACGGGGGGGCAGGACCTGGATATGGCTACACCTTC
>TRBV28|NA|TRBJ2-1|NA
CASSLMGYNEQFF
TGTGCCAGCAGTTTAATGGGGTACAATGAGCAGTTCTTC
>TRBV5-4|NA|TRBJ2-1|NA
CASSFYSLRAEQFF
TGTGCCAGCAGCTTCTACTCCTTGCGGGCTGAGCAGTTCTTC
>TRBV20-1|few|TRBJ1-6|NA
CSARTLSSPLHF
TGCAGTGCTAGAACCCTGAGCTCACCCCTCCACTTT
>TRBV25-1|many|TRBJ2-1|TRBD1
CASSGAGTGLGNEQFF
TGTGCCAGCAGTGGAGCCGGGACAGGGTTAGGCAATGAGCAGTTCTTC
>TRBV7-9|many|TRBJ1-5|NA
CATGQGNQPQHF
TGTGCCACAGGGCAGGGGAATCAGCCCCAGCATTTT
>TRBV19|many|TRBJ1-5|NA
CASRGFYRGWSNQPQHF
TGTGCCAGTAGGGGTTTTTATCGGGGTTGGAGCAATCAGCCCCAGCATTTT